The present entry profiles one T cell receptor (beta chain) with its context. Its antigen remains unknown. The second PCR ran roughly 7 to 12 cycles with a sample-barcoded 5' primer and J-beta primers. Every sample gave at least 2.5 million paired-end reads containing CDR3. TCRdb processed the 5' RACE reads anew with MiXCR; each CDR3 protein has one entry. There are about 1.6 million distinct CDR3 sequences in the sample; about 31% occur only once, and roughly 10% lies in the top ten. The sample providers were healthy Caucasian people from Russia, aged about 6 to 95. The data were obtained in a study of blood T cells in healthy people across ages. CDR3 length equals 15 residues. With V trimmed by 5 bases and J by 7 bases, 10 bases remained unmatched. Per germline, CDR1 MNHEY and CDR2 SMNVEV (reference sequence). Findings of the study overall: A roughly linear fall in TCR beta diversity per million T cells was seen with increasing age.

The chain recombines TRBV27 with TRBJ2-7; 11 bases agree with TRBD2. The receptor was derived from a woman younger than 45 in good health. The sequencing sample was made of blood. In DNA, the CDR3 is TGTGCCAGCAGTCCAAGACTAGCGGGACGTCTGGAGCAGTACTTC. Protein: CASSPRLAGRLEQYF.